This T cell receptor (beta chain) was sequenced for a study of OX40 agonist ivuxolimab in advanced cancers. General study results and limits: More expanded clones were found, on average, in CD8+ than in CD4+ T cells.

As to this clone: Its specificity is unknown.

Repertoires were generated with immunoSEQ multiplex PCR, while TCRdb's copy carries only in-frame clones and drops some. The data contain about 58,000 clones, about 81% of them singletons. This CDR3 comprises 16 residues. The V end was cut by 3 bases, the J end by 0 bases, with 12 bases between. Germline loops: CDR1 LNHDA, CDR2 SQIVND (reference sequence). This TCR came from an adult with an advanced solid tumor such as melanoma, head and neck, liver or kidney cancer. The source was CD4+ or CD8+ T cells sorted from blood, collected in a trial of the OX40 agonist ivuxolimab. This chain uses TRBV19 with TRBJ1-5; no reliable D call. This CDR3 reads CASSIVKILSNQPQHF. Written as DNA, the CDR3 is TGTGCCAGTAGTATTGTTAAAATCCTTAGCAATCAGCCCCAGCATTTT.